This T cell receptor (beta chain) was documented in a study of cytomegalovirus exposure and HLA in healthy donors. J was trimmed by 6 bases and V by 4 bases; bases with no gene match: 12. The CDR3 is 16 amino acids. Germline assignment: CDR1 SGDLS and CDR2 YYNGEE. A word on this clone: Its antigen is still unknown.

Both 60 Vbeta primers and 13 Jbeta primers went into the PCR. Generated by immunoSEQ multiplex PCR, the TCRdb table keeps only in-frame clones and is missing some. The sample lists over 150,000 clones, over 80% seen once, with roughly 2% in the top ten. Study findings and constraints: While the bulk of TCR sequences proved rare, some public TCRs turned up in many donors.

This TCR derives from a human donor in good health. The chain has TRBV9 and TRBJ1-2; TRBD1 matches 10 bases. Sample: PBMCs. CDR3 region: CASSSASGQGRNGYTF. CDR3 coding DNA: TGTGCCAGCAGCTCAGCCTCGGGACAGGGGAGGAATGGCTACACCTTC.